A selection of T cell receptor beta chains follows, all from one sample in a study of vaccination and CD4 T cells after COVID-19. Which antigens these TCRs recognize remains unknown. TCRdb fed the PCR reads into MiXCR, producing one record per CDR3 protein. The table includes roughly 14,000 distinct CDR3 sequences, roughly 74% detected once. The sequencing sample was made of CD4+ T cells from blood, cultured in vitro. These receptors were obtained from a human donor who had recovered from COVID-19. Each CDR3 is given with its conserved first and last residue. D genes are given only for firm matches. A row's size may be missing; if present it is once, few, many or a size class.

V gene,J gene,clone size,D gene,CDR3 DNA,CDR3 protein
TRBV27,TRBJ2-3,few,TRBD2,TGTGCCAGCAGTTTGACTAGCCCGATAGTGGCGCAGTATTTT,CASSLTSPIVAQYF
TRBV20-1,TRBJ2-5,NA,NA,TGCAGTGGGGAGGACCACCAAGAGACCCAGTACTTC,CSGEDHQETQYF
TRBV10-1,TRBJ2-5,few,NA,TGCGCCAGCAGTGACAGCCAAGAGACCCAGTACTTC,CASSDSQETQYF
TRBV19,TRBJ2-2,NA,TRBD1,TGTGCCAGCAGATTACAGGGGGCGAACACCGGGGAGCTGTTTTTT,CASRLQGANTGELFF
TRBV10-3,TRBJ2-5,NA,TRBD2,TGTGCCATTGGGACTAGCGGGAGGGAAGAGACCCAGTACTTC,CAIGTSGREETQYF
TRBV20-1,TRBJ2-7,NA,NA,TGCAGTGCTAGAGATCGGAGGGGGAGCAGGACCTACGAGCAGTACTTC,CSARDRRGSRTYEQYF
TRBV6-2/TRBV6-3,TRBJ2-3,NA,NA,TGTGCCAGCGCTACGATACCCGGGTCTACTTCTAGCACAGATACGCAGTATTTT,CASATIPGSTSSTDTQYF
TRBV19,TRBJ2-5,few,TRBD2,TGTGCCAGTAGGCGCACGGGGGGGGAGACCCAGTACTTC,CASRRTGGETQYF
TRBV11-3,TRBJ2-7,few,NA,TGTGCCAGCAGCCCTTACGGGGCCCCCTGGGAGCAGTACTTC,CASSPYGAPWEQYF
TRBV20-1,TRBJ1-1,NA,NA,TGCAGTGCTAGAGATCTAAGGGGCCCGGGTACTGAAGCTTTCTTT,CSARDLRGPGTEAFF
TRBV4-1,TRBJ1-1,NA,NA,TGCGCCAGCAGCCGAGGACAAACGAACACTGAAGCTTTCTTT,CASSRGQTNTEAFF
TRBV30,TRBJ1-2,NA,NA,TGTGCCTGGCGGGGCAGTAGGGTGAGGAACTATGGCTACACCTTC,CAWRGSRVRNYGYTF
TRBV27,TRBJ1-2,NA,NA,TGTGCCAGCAGGGGGTTCGGGGGGTTCTATGGCTACACCTTC,CASRGFGGFYGYTF
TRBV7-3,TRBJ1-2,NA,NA,TGTGCCAGCAGCTTAAGGCGGGGAGAAGGCTACACCTTC,CASSLRRGEGYTF
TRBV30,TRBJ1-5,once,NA,TGTGCCTGGAGCCCCGGGCTTGGGAGGAATCAGCCCCAGCATTTT,CAWSPGLGRNQPQHF
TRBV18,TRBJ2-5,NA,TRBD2,TGTGCCAGCTCACCATTGTCTACTAGCGGAGCGGGGGAGACCCAGTACTTC,CASSPLSTSGAGETQYF
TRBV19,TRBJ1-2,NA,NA,TGTGCCAGTAGTATCATAAGGGCCGGGTATGGCTACACCTTC,CASSIIRAGYGYTF
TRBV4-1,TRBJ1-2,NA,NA,TGCGCCAGCAGCCAAGGTGTAGGGGAGGCGGGGGGCTACACCTTC,CASSQGVGEAGGYTF
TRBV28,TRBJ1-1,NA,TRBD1,TGTGCCAGCAGGTTACAGGGGGGGAACACTGAAGCTTTCTTT,CASRLQGGNTEAFF
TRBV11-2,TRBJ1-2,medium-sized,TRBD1,TGTGCCAGCAGCCATGGACAGGGGGCTGGCTACACCTTC,CASSHGQGAGYTF
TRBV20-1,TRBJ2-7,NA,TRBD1,TGCAGTGCTATAGGGAGACAGGGGCGCCTCTACGAGCAGTACTTC,CSAIGRQGRLYEQYF
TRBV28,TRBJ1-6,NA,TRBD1,TGTGCCAGCAGGGAAGGGACAGCCAGTAGGCCCCTCCACTTT,CASREGTASRPLHF
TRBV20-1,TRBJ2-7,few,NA,TGCAGTGCTAGAGATTTGGCAGCGGGTACCTACGAGCAGTACTTC,CSARDLAAGTYEQYF
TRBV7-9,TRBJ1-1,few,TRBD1,TGTGCCAGCAGCAGAGGGACAGGCGAGAACACTGAAGCTTTCTTT,CASSRGTGENTEAFF
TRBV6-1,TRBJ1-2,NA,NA,TGTGCCAGTTCCGCGGCCGCTAACTATGGCTACACCTTC,CASSAAANYGYTF
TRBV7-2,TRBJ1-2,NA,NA,TGTGCCAGCTCCGGCCGAGGAGAGGACAACTATGGCTACACCTTC,CASSGRGEDNYGYTF
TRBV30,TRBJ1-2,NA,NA,TGTGCCGGCTATGGCTACACCTTC,CAGYGYTF
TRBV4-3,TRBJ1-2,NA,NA,TGCGCCAGCAGCCAAGATGGGAGGGGGAACTATGGCTACACCTTC,CASSQDGRGNYGYTF
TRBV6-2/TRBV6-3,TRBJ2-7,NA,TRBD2,TGTGCCAGCAGCCCAGGGGGTAGCGGGAGTAACGAGCAGTACTTC,CASSPGGSGSNEQYF
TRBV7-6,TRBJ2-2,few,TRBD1,TGTGCTAGCAGCCCCACCGGACAGGGGGTCGGGGAGCTGTTTTTT,CASSPTGQGVGELFF
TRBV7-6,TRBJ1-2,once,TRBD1,TGTGCCAGCAGCTTAGAGCCATTGACAGGGAACAACTATGGCTACACCTTC,CASSLEPLTGNNYGYTF
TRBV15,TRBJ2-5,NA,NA,TGTGCCACCAGCAGTCACATGGGGCTAAAAATCCAAGAGACCCAGTACTTC,CATSSHMGLKIQETQYF
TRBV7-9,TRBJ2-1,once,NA,TGTGCCAGCAGCTTAGAAGGGGTAGCGAATGAGCAGTTCTTC,CASSLEGVANEQFF
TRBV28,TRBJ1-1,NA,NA,TGTGCCAGCAGTTCCAGCATGAACACTGAAGCTTTCTTT,CASSSSMNTEAFF
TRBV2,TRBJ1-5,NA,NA,TGTGCCAGCAATGGGGAACGGGGGCCCCAGCATTTT,CASNGERGPQHF
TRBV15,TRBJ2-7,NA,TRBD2,TGTGCCACCAGCAGAGACTACTTACGACTAGCGGGAGGGGGAGAGCAGTACTTC,CATSRDYLRLAGGGEQYF
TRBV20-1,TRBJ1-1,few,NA,TGCAGTGCTGACCCCCCAGGACCGATGAACACTGAAGCTTTCTTT,CSADPPGPMNTEAFF
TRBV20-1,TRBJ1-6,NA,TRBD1,TGCAGTGCTAGAGGAGGGGGACAGGGGGGAAGTTCACCCCTCCACTTT,CSARGGGQGGSSPLHF
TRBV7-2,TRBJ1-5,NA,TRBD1,TGTGCCAGCAGCTTACTGGGACAGGTGGGTCAGCCCCAGCATTTT,CASSLLGQVGQPQHF
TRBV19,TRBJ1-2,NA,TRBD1,TGTGCCAGTAGTGGAATCGGGACAGGGGAGCGCTATGGCTACACCTTC,CASSGIGTGERYGYTF
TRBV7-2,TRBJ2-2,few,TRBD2,TGTGCCAGCAGCTTAGTTTCTAGCGGGAGGGGAACCGGGGAGCTGTTTTTT,CASSLVSSGRGTGELFF
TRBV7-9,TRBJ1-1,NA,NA,TGTGCCACCACCCAGGGTAGGTTCATGAACACTGAAGCTTTCTTT,CATTQGRFMNTEAFF
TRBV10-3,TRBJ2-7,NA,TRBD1,TGTGCCAGCCGGGACAGGTTCTACGAGCAGTACTTC,CASRDRFYEQYF
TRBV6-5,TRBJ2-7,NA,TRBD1,TGTGCCAGCAGTTACGATGATTTAGGGACAGGGGCCTACGAGCAGTACTTC,CASSYDDLGTGAYEQYF
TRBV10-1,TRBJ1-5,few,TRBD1,TGCGCCAGCAGTGAGCCGGACAGGGAGAATCAGCCCCAGCATTTT,CASSEPDRENQPQHF
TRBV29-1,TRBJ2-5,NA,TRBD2,TGCAGCGTTATGGGACTAGCGGGAATGGGGACCCAGTACTTC,CSVMGLAGMGTQYF
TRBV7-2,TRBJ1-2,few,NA,TGTGCCAGCAGCGTACAGGCTAACTATGGCTACACCTTC,CASSVQANYGYTF
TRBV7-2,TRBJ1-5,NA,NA,TGTGCCAGCAGCTTAACCGGCCATCTAGATGGGCTCTCCCAGCATTTT,CASSLTGHLDGLSQHF
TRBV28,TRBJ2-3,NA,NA,TGTGCCAGCAGTTTAATACAGGCGGTAGATACGCAGTATTTT,CASSLIQAVDTQYF
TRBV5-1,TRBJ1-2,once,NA,TGCGCCAGCAGCTTGGAAAAGGGCGGGGGGGACTATGGCTACACCTTC,CASSLEKGGGDYGYTF
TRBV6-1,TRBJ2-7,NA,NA,TGTGCCAGCAGCCTTCGGACGGAGGATTTGTCCTACGAGCAGTACTTC,CASSLRTEDLSYEQYF
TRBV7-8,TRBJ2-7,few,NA,TGTGCCAGCAGCTTAAACTACGAGCAGTACTTC,CASSLNYEQYF
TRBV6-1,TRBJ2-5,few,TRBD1,TGTGCCAGCAGTGAGCCTACAGGGGGCGTACAAGAGACCCAGTACTTC,CASSEPTGGVQETQYF
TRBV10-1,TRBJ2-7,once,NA,TGCGCCAGCTGGGGAGAGCGGGTCCATACCTACGAGCAGTACTTC,CASWGERVHTYEQYF
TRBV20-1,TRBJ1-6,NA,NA,TGCAGTGCTAGAAGGCAGCCCTCTTATAATTCACCCCTCCACTTT,CSARRQPSYNSPLHF
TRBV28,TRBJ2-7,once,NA,TGTGCCAGCAGCTCCCCCGGGCCCCCCTACGAGCAGTACTTC,CASSSPGPPYEQYF
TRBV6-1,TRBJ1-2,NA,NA,TGTGCCAGCAGCACCAGGGAAGGCTATGGCTACACCTTC,CASSTREGYGYTF
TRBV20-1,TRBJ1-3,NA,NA,TGCAGTGCTAGAGCTGGGTATGGAAACACCATATATTTT,CSARAGYGNTIYF
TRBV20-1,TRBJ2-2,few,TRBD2,TGCAGTGCTAGGGCTAACCTGCGGGAGGTCGGGGAGCTGTTTTTT,CSARANLREVGELFF